One sample yielded the 11 T cell receptor beta chains listed below, sequenced in a study of brain T cells in children with intractable seizures. TCRdb keeps only in-frame clones here, not all; method: immunoSEQ multiplex PCR. The table shows fewer than 150,000 clones, with roughly 94% occurring only once. The source material was peripheral blood, sampled at surgery. All receptors derive from a boy younger than two with hemimegalencephaly and intractable seizures.

This chain links TRBV6-5 with TRBJ1-1; 7 positions match TRBD1. V lost 8 bases to trimming and J lost 1 base; unmatched junction nucleotides: 4. The CDR3 runs 13 residues. Germline assignment: CDR1 MNHEY and CDR2 SVGAGI. CDR3: CASGRTGNTEAFF. The CDR3, as DNA: TGTGCCAGCGGCAGGACAGGGAACACTGAAGCTTTCTTT.

The chain has TRBV24-1 and TRBJ2-1; TRBD2 might be the D (7 bases). With 4 bases removed from V and 0 bases from J, the gap between germline ends came to 15 bases. CDR3 length equals 17 residues. The germline gives CDR1 KGHDR, CDR2 SFDVKD. The CDR3 region has the DNA TGTGCCACCAGTGAGAACAGGGACTATTACTCCTACAATGAGCAGTTCTTC. Translated: CATSENRDYYSYNEQFF.

This sequence joins TRBV15 and TRBJ2-1, with 7 bases lining up with TRBD2. This CDR3 has 17 residues. CDR1 and CDR2 from the germline V gene are LNHNV and YYDKDF (reference sequence). Germline trimming cut 2 bases from V and 8 bases from J; bases unmatched to any gene: 15. CDR3 protein: CATSRPGEGRVRDEQFF. CDR3 nucleotides: TGTGCCACCAGCAGACCTGGGGAGGGTCGGGTTAGGGATGAGCAGTTCTTC. Full variable domain (remainder filled in from reference TRBV15 and TRBJ2-1): DAMVIQNPRYQVTQFGKPVTLSCSQTLNHNVMYWYQQKSSQAPKLLFHYYDKDFNNEADTPDNFQSRRPNTSFCFLDIRSPGLGDTAMYLCATSRPGEGRVRDEQFFGPGTRLTVL.

This chain connects TRBV7-9 to TRBJ1-1; 7 nucleotides match TRBD1. The CDR3 contains 16 residues. Germline CDR1 SEHNR, CDR2 FQNEAQ (reference sequence). J gave up 2 bases and V 3 bases, and 9 bases lay outside the gene matches. In DNA, the CDR3 is TGTGCCAGCAGCTTCTCTTCCGGGACAGCAAACACTGAAGCTTTCTTT. It codes for CASSFSSGTANTEAFF.

The chain is built from TRBV5-6 and TRBJ2-3, with TRBD2 matching 11 bases. Germline V gene lookup returns CDR1 SGHDT and CDR2 YYEEEE. The CDR3 contains 15 residues. J gave up 6 bases and V 0 bases, and 3 bases lay outside the gene matches. The CDR3, as DNA: TGTGCCAGCAGCTTGGCTAGCGGGAGGACGGATACGCAGTATTTT. The encoded protein is CASSLASGRTDTQYF.

J is TRBJ2-3 and V is TRBV19; D assignment may be TRBD1 or TRBD2 (5 bases each). Germline-derived CDR1 and CDR2 are LNHDA and SQIVND (reference sequence). The CDR3 is made up of 17 amino acids. Trimming left V 7 bases short and J 1 base short, with 21 bases between. CDR3 coding DNA: TGTGCCAGTACGGGGCCAGGACGGGACCCTCGCACAGATACGCAGTATTTT. Its translation is CASTGPGRDPRTDTQYF.

This clone was seen just once. J is TRBJ2-7 and V is TRBV28; D gene ambiguous. Trimming removed 1 base at V and 2 bases at J, with 9 bases between. The CDR3 loop spans 14 amino acids. Germline V lookup: CDR1 MDHEN, CDR2 SYDVKM. CDR3 sequence (DNA): TGTGCCAGCAGTTTATTTCAGGCCCCCTACGAGCAGTACTTC. Residues: CASSLFQAPYEQYF.

This chain connects TRBV6-5 to TRBJ2-1; D not resolved. Germline CDR1 and CDR2: MNHEY and SVGAGI. Trimming took off 6 bases at V and 8 bases at J, with 11 bases between the two ends. This CDR3 spans 12 amino acids. CDR3: CASSLNLDEQFF. The CDR3 DNA reads as TGTGCCAGCAGCCTCAATTTGGATGAGCAGTTCTTC.

The rearrangement uses TRBV13 and TRBJ2-1; D might be TRBD2 (7 bases). V shed 7 bases and J shed 3 bases, with 10 bases lying between them. CDR3 length: 13 amino acids. Germline CDR1 and CDR2: PRHDT and FYEKMQ (reference sequence). This chain's CDR3 is CASKGGSYNEQFF. The CDR3 region has the DNA TGTGCCAGCAAGGGGGGGAGCTACAATGAGCAGTTCTTC.

The DNA of the CDR3 is TGTGCCAGCAGCTCGACCCGGGCGGGACTAGCGGGATATGAGCAGTTCTTC. Its protein product is CASSSTRAGLAGYEQFF. V usage is TRBV6-4 and J usage is TRBJ2-1, with TRBD2 matching 13 bases. The CDR3 is 17 residues long. Germline assignment: CDR1 MRHNA and CDR2 SNTAGT. Unmatched junction bases numbered 13, after V lost 6 bases and J lost 8 bases.

This clone was seen once. V usage is TRBV6-5 and J usage is TRBJ2-7; 9 bases are a match to TRBD1. This CDR3 is built from 15 residues. Trimming at V came to 5 bases and at J to 4 bases, leaving 9 bases not matched to a gene. CDR1 is MNHEY and CDR2 is SVGAGI in the germline V gene. The CDR3 DNA follows: TGTGCCAGCAGTCCAAGGGACAGGGAGCGATACGAGCAGTACTTC. Amino acid sequence: CASSPRDRERYEQYF.